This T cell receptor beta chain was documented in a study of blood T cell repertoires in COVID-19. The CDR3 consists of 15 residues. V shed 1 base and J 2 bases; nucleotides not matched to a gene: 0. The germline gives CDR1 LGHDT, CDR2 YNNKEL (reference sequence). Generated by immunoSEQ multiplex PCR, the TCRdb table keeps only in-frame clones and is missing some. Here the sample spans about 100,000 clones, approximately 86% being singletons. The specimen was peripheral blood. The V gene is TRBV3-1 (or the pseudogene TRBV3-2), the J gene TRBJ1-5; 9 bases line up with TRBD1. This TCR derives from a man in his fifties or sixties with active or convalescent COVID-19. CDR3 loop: CASSQGTGGNQPQHF. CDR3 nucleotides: TGTGCCAGCAGCCAAGGGACAGGGGGCAATCAGCCCCAGCATTTT.